The subject of this entry is one TCR beta chain. Its antigen is currently not known. Per-nucleotide qualities are absent, and no much larger clonotype sits a single base away. These data come from a study of blood T cell repertoires in COVID-19 (dated by TCRdb to 2018 to 2021). A note on the overall study: Samples from collaborators originated in the United States, Italy and Spain and spanned both the acute and convalescent phases of COVID-19. Where HLA class I and class II types were available, the types were taken from metadata supplied by the sample provider, not from assay-based typing. The repertoires were released in a freely available public database meant as a resource for research on the immune response to SARS-CoV-2. The prospective study material was composed of cDNA or gDNA derived from T cells, B-cell-depleted T cells, or PBMCs. The samples were drawn from two sources: the first 160 participants of the ongoing ImmuneRACE study, and 1,200 or so subjects contributed by 6 global collaborators. The sample metadata nearly always contained a de-identified subject ID, COVID-19 status, age in years and sex. The dataset comprised deeply sampled blood TCRbeta repertoires from subjects exposed to, actively infected with, or recovered from COVID-19.

CDR1 SGHDT and CDR2 YYEEEE are derived from the germline V gene. Trimming takes 1 base from V and 6 bases from J, and the germline ends sit 10 bases apart. Inclusive of the bounding cysteine and phenylalanine, the CDR3 is 13 residues long. Solely the CDR3 DNA is kept, with 39 bases framed from the first base. Collaborating institutions collected whole blood in K2EDTA tubes following their own protocols. For TCRbeta analysis, collaborators shipped samples as frozen whole blood, isolated PBMCs, or DNA extracted from either of those sample types. Findings and caveats that apply to the study as a whole: The quantity of clinical and demographic metadata differed by source and by participant and was supplied without curation.

The immunoSEQ Assay, a bias-controlled multiplex PCR, was used to amplify TCRbeta CDR3 regions from genomic DNA. The authors' analysis ran thus. Within the assay, amplification of reference gene primers was used to estimate how many nucleated cells each sample contained. To quantify the absolute abundance of each unique TCRbeta CDR3 rearrangement, sequence reads were collapsed and filtered. For each sample, productive Simpson clonality was calculated as the square root of Simpson's diversity index across productive rearrangements. The table was pulled from immuneACCESS by TCRdb, which kept in-frame rearrangements only. Such tables lose some clones; where checked, under half of the loss comes from unresolved V genes, and the rest has no known cause. The D gene and trimming were derived from the DNA, and the V and J assignments and clone size from that table. This sample has a few hundred thousand clones in its table, and 80% to 90% of those were observed once. Clones ranked in the top ten supply roughly 2.4% of the sample.

The V and J segments used are TRBV5-6 and TRBJ2-5, with no confidently assigned D gene. The receptor was derived from a woman aged 45-59 years with acute or convalescent COVID-19. Sequenced material: peripheral blood. The CDR3 is CASSLRQIQTQYF. The nucleotide sequence reads as follows: TGTGCCAGCAGCTTGCGCCAGATCCAGACCCAGTACTTC.